This TCR beta chain derives from a study of cytomegalovirus exposure and HLA in healthy donors. V lost 0 bases to trimming and J lost 6 bases; unmatched junction nucleotides: 1. This CDR3 has 14 residues. The germline gives CDR1 SGDLS, CDR2 YYNGEE. The PCR ran on 60 Vbeta and 13 Jbeta primers. Assay: immunoSEQ multiplex PCR; the TCRdb copy retains only in-frame clones and omits some. The repertoire holds approximately 99,000 clones, about 80% seen once, with about 3.5% in the top ten. This clonotype was sampled from a male donor in good health and CMV-seropositive. The rearrangement joins TRBV9 to TRBJ1-2; TRBD1 matches at 11 bases. Material for sequencing was PBMCs. The CDR3 region has the DNA TGTGCCAGCAGCGTAGGGACAGGGGGCGATGGCTACACCTTC. Translated, it gives CASSVGTGGDGYTF.